Listed below are T cell receptor beta chains from one sample, sequenced in a study of PD-1 blockade in classical Hodgkin lymphoma. Method: immunoSEQ multiplex PCR; TCRdb's copy keeps in-frame clones and lacks some. This table holds under 30,000 clones, approximately 93% found once. The specimen was peripheral blood mononuclear cells (PBMCs). These receptors all come from a human donor with classical Hodgkin lymphoma. CDR3s include the opening cysteine and the closing phenylalanine or tryptophan. D genes are given only for firm matches. Size is omitted from some rows. Given values are once, few, many or a class for expanded clones.

j_call | d_call | clone_size | v_call | cdr3_nt | cdr3_aa
TRBJ2-1 | . | . | TRBV19 | TGTGCCTCAGGGGTCGGGAGCACCTACAATGAGCAGTTCTTC | CASGVGSTYNEQFF
TRBJ2-5 | . | . | TRBV4-2 | TGTGCCAGCAGCCAAGTCACGGTCCAAGAGACCCAGTACTTC | CASSQVTVQETQYF
TRBJ1-2 | TRBD1 | . | TRBV9 | TGTGCCAGCAGCGTGACAACCGGGACAGTGAATGGCTACACCTTC | CASSVTTGTVNGYTF
TRBJ1-4 | TRBD1 | few | TRBV28 | TGTGCCAGCAGTTTATTGGGGAGGGGGCAGGAAAAACTGTTTTTT | CASSLLGRGQEKLFF
TRBJ1-3 | . | . | TRBV5-1 | TGCGCCAGCAGCTTGACAGGGAGAGCCTCTGGAAACACCATATATTTT | CASSLTGRASGNTIYF
TRBJ1-4 | . | . | TRBV5-6 | TGTGCCAGCAGCCACTTTGCAACTAATGAAAAACTGTTTTTT | CASSHFATNEKLFF
TRBJ2-5 | TRBD2 | . | TRBV7-2 | TGTGCCAGCAGCTTAATCGCCGGGGGGCAAGAGACCCAGTACTTC | CASSLIAGGQETQYF
TRBJ1-2 | . | . | TRBV2 | TGTGCCAGCAGTGAAGTGGGGGCGGATGGCTACACCTTC | CASSEVGADGYTF
TRBJ2-7 | . | . | TRBV7-4 | TGTGCCAGCACCTCATTCAGGGGCATCTCCTACGAGCAGTACTTC | CASTSFRGISYEQYF
TRBJ2-4 | . | . | TRBV2 | TGTGCCAGCAGTGAAGAGGGGGGATTGAACATTCAGTACTTC | CASSEEGGLNIQYF
TRBJ1-2 | . | . | TRBV6-5 | TGTGCCAGCAGCCGAACCCCCACACAGGGTTATGGCTACACCTTC | CASSRTPTQGYGYTF
TRBJ1-5 | . | . | TRBV6-5 | TGTGCCAGCAGTTACGGAGCTAGCAATCAGCCCCAGCATTTT | CASSYGASNQPQHF
TRBJ1-1 | . | . | TRBV11-2 | TGTGCCAGCAGCTTGGGGCAGTTCTACACTGAAGCTTTCTTT | CASSLGQFYTEAFF
TRBJ2-7 | . | once | TRBV6-9 | TGTGCCAGCAGCAACCCGGGGACCTACGAGCAGTACTTC | CASSNPGTYEQYF
TRBJ2-7 | . | . | TRBV20-1 | TGCAGTGCTAGGGGTCCCTACGAGCAGTACTTC | CSARGPYEQYF
TRBJ2-2 | TRBD2 | once | TRBV10-3 | TGTGCCATCAGCGGACTAGCGGGAGACACCGGGGAGCTGTTTTTT | CAISGLAGDTGELFF
TRBJ2-3 | . | . | TRBV28 | TGTGCCAGCAACCCCGGGTCACTAGATACGCAGTATTTT | CASNPGSLDTQYF
TRBJ2-5 | . | . | TRBV10-3 | TGTGCCAGCCGCGAACAAGAGACCCAGTACTTC | CASREQETQYF
TRBJ2-3 | TRBD2 | once | TRBV2 | TGTGCCAGCAGCGCGACTAGCTCCATTACCACAGATACGCAGTATTTT | CASSATSSITTDTQYF
TRBJ2-1 | . | . | TRBV7-7 | TGTGCCAGCAGCTTATTGACGGGAGTTCAGAATGAGCAGTTCTTC | CASSLLTGVQNEQFF
TRBJ2-7 | TRBD2 | . | TRBV6-6 | TGTGCCAGCAGAAACCTAGCGGGAGCCGAAGAGCAGTACTTC | CASRNLAGAEEQYF
TRBJ2-7 | TRBD1 | . | TRBV28 | TGTGCCAGCAGGCGATTGACAGGGGCCGAGCAGTACTTC | CASRRLTGAEQYF
TRBJ2-1 | TRBD1 | . | TRBV4-3 | TGCGCCAGCAGCGGGACAGGGGGCAATGAGCAGTTCTTC | CASSGTGGNEQFF
TRBJ2-7 | . | . | TRBV5-1 | TGCGCCAGCAGCAGAGTACAGGGAAGTACCTACGAGCAGTACTTC | CASSRVQGSTYEQYF
TRBJ1-1 | . | . | TRBV10-3 | TGTGCCATCAGTGAGTTCTCTGAAGCTTTCTTT | CAISEFSEAFF
TRBJ2-3 | . | once | TRBV28 | TGTGCCGGAGCATCGGGGCCGAACACAGATACGCAGTATTTT | CAGASGPNTDTQYF
TRBJ2-5 | TRBD2 | . | TRBV12-5 | TGTGCTAGTGGTTTGAGCTTGGATGGGCTAGCGGGCGAGACCCAGTACTTC | CASGLSLDGLAGETQYF
TRBJ1-5 | . | . | TRBV6-1 | TGTGCCAGCAGTAGAACAGATGATCAGCCCCAGCATTTT | CASSRTDDQPQHF
TRBJ2-6 | TRBD1 | . | TRBV28 | TGTGCCAGCAGTTCGCCCGGGACAGGGAGGGCTGGGGCCAACGTCCTGACTTTC | CASSSPGTGRAGANVLTF
TRBJ2-7 | TRBD2 | . | TRBV7-6 | TGTGCCAGCAGCTTAGGTGGGTCTAGCGGTCAATCCTACGAGCAGTACTTC | CASSLGGSSGQSYEQYF
TRBJ2-7 | . | . | TRBV10-3 | TGTGCCATCAGTGAGTCCATGACTAGGACCTACGAGCAGTACTTC | CAISESMTRTYEQYF
TRBJ1-1 | . | . | TRBV7-2 | TGTGCCAGCAGTTCCAAAGCGGGAGATACTGAAGCTTTCTTT | CASSSKAGDTEAFF
TRBJ1-2 | TRBD1 | . | TRBV2 | TGTGCCAGCAGTGCAGGGGGCGGTGGCTACACCTTC | CASSAGGGGYTF
TRBJ2-1 | . | . | TRBV7-2 | TGTGCCAGCAGCCCTGGTCCGGACAATGAGCAGTTCTTC | CASSPGPDNEQFF
TRBJ1-2 | . | . | TRBV4-3 | TGCGCCAGCAGCCAAGACAGGGCAGGTCGAGGCTACACCTTC | CASSQDRAGRGYTF
TRBJ2-6 | . | . | TRBV6-5 | TGTGCCAGCAGTCTAGTTATGGCCAACGTCCTGACTTTC | CASSLVMANVLTF
TRBJ2-1 | TRBD2 | once | TRBV30 | TGTGCCTGGAGTGCCCGACTAGCGGGTTACAATGAGCAGTTCTTC | CAWSARLAGYNEQFF
TRBJ1-1 | . | . | TRBV19 | TGTGCCAGTTCCTCCGGGACGTTCGGAGCTTTCTTT | CASSSGTFGAFF
TRBJ2-1 | . | . | TRBV5-4 | TGTGCCAGCAGCTTGACTAGCCGGAATGAGCAGTTCTTC | CASSLTSRNEQFF
TRBJ2-5 | TRBD2 | once | TRBV9 | TGTGCCAGCAGCCGATCTACGGGACTAGCCTGGGGGACCCAGTACTTC | CASSRSTGLAWGTQYF
TRBJ2-6 | . | . | TRBV11-2 | TGTGCCAGCAGTTTTAGCAGAACTGGGGCCAACGTCCTGACTTTC | CASSFSRTGANVLTF
TRBJ1-1 | . | . | TRBV11-2 | TGTGCCAGCAGCTTTTTGAACACTGAAGCTTTCTTT | CASSFLNTEAFF
TRBJ1-5 | TRBD1 | . | TRBV7-2 | TGTGCCAGCAGCTTACACGGGACAGGGGGGCAGCCCCAGCATTTT | CASSLHGTGGQPQHF
TRBJ2-7 | TRBD1 | . | TRBV19 | TGTGCCAGTAGTATGACAGGGGCCAACTACGAGCAGTACTTC | CASSMTGANYEQYF
TRBJ2-1 | TRBD2 | . | TRBV5-1 | TGCGCCAGCAGCTTAAGGGGCTTCGGGAGGCAAAACAATGAGCAGTTCTTC | CASSLRGFGRQNNEQFF
TRBJ2-7 | TRBD2 | once | TRBV28 | TGTGCCAGCAATTTAGCGGGTGAGCAGTACTTC | CASNLAGEQYF
TRBJ2-7 | TRBD2 | . | TRBV11-2 | TGTGCCAGCAGACCTGCCGGGACTAACCCCTACGAGCAGTACTTC | CASRPAGTNPYEQYF